This TCR beta chain was identified during a study of Ad26.COV2.S vaccination and SARS-CoV-2 variants. Treatment: some 20 received Ad26.COV2.S at low or high dose, single or two shots; several received placebo; per-sample allocation not given. Sampling occurred on day 63 after the first vaccine or placebo injection. Trimming left V 2 bases short and J 8 bases short, with 6 bases between. Per the germline V gene, CDR1 is MNHEY and CDR2 is SMNVEV (reference sequence). This CDR3 spans 12 amino acids. TCRdb's table, derived via immunoSEQ multiplex PCR, lists solely in-frame clones and lacks some. Altogether about 400,000 clones are present, approximately 83% being singletons, with the ten largest covering 7.4%.

The V gene is TRBV27, the J gene TRBJ2-2; D remains unclear. The specimen comprised peripheral blood, sampled in a trial of Ad26.COV2.S vaccine versus placebo. The TCR sequence derives from a person aged 18-65 years who received the Ad26.COV2.S COVID-19 vaccine or a placebo. CDR3 bases: TGTGCCAGCAGTTTAATAGGTGGGGAGCTGTTTTTT. Its protein is CASSLIGGELFF.